This T cell receptor (beta chain) was sequenced during a study of cytomegalovirus exposure and HLA in healthy donors. Findings of the study overall: Reportedly, fewer N-insertions than the 666-donor mean appeared in an Asian-associated ancestry cluster in a later analysis.

Germline CDR1 and CDR2: SQVTM and ANQGSEA. J was trimmed by 2 bases and V by 5 bases; bases with no gene match: 5. The CDR3 extends over 14 amino acids. Both 60 Vbeta primers and 13 Jbeta primers went into the PCR. Data came from immunoSEQ multiplex PCR; TCRdb stores just in-frame clones and leaves some out. The repertoire holds roughly 150,000 clones, with roughly 80% as singletons. As concerns this clone: What it recognizes is unknown.

Everyone who donated was a healthy bone marrow donor. The sequence was collected from a woman in her 50s in good health and CMV-seropositive. This sequence joins TRBV29-1 and TRBJ2-1; 8 nucleotides line up with TRBD2. Sample: PBMCs. The CDR3, as DNA: TGCAGCGTTTTAGCGCGGGGGGCCTACAATGAGCAGTTCTTC. As protein: CSVLARGAYNEQFF.